Following are 23 T cell receptor beta chains from one sample sequenced in a study of T cells in Graves' hyperthyroidism and ophthalmopathy. TCR beta CDR3 region amplification was performed from RNA transcripts. The HTBI primer set was used in a first-round RT-PCR of the TCR CDR3. Using its own MiXCR run on the multiplex PCR reads, TCRdb lists one record per CDR3 protein. The sample has about 420,000 distinct CDR3 sequences; roughly 13% are singletons. Sample: blood. The receptors shown here come from a woman aged 18-35 years with Graves' hyperthyroidism.

This clonotype was counted many times. The genes are TRBV6-1 and TRBJ2-3, with D possibly matching TRBD2 (7 bases). The CDR3 has 15 amino acids. In germline, CDR1 is MNHNS, CDR2 SASEGT. Trimming cost V 2 bases and J 6 bases, with 15 bases left between them. CDR3 region: CASSELEGGMDTQYF. CDR3 DNA: TGTGCCAGCAGTGAACTTGAGGGGGGGATGGATACGCAGTATTTT.

This clonotype has ten or more counts. The chain links TRBV5-1 to TRBJ1-1; 7 bases line up with TRBD1. V shed 5 bases and J 2 bases; nucleotides not matched to a gene: 6. Germline values: CDR1 SGHRS, CDR2 YFSETQ. The CDR3 spans 14 residues. The CDR3 spells CASREQGLNTEAFF. Here the CDR3 DNA reads TGCGCCAGCAGGGAACAGGGGCTCAACACTGAAGCTTTCTTT.

The V gene is TRBV19, the J gene TRBJ2-1; possible D gene TRBD2, 6 bases. Germline lookup yields CDR1 LNHDA and CDR2 SQIVND (reference sequence). The V and J ends lost 8 bases and 7 bases respectively, with 12 bases between them. CDR3 length: 12 residues. CDR3: CASSTRRNEQFF. The CDR3 region has the DNA TGTGCCAGTTCGACTAGACGGAATGAGCAGTTCTTC. Variable domain in full (rest from reference TRBV19 and TRBJ2-1): DGGITQSPKYLFRKEGQNVTLSCEQNLNHDAMYWYRQDPGQGLRLIYYSQIVNDFQKGDIAEGYSVSREKKESFPLTVTSAQKNPTAFYLCASSTRRNEQFFGPGTRLTVL.

This clonotype was picked up a small number of times. At one boundary the junction diverges from the germline segment, which might be a read error. This chain connects TRBV9 to TRBJ2-3, with no clear D. Germline loops: CDR1 SGDLS, CDR2 YYNGEE. The CDR3 extends over 15 amino acids. CDR3 sequence reads: CANSVGSLAADTQYF. The CDR3 DNA reads TGTGCCAACAGCGTAGGGTCTTTAGCAGCAGATACGCAGTATTTT.

This clonotype was counted only a few times. The rearrangement joins TRBV5-6 to TRBJ1-2; 11 bases map to TRBD1. There are 19 residues in the CDR3. V lost 3 bases, J lost 2 bases, and 15 bases stayed unmatched. Looked up from germline, CDR1 is SGHDT and CDR2 is YYEEEE. CDR3 nucleotides: TGTGCCAGCAGCTGGAAGGCCGGGACAGGGGGTAAGAGGAACTATGGCTACACCTTC. Residues: CASSWKAGTGGKRNYGYTF.

V and J are TRBV4-2 and TRBJ1-4; possible D gene TRBD1, 6 bases. V lost 0 bases, J lost 2 bases, and 13 bases lay in between. Germline V lookup: CDR1 LGHNA, CDR2 YNFKEQ. The CDR3 is 17 residues long. The CDR3 DNA reads TGTGCCAGCAGCCAAGACAGGGGACGGATGACTAATGAAAAACTGTTTTTT. Translation gives CASSQDRGRMTNEKLFF.

This clonotype was found many times. The chain joins TRBV6-2 or TRBV6-3 to TRBJ2-3, with D maybe TRBD1 (5 bases). Per the germline V gene, CDR1 is MNHEY and CDR2 is SVGEGT. The V end lost 1 base, the J end lost 6 bases, and 20 bases lay between the germline ends. This CDR3 has 17 amino acids. Here the CDR3 reads CASSYYPSGQGWDTQYF. Written as DNA, the CDR3 is TGTGCCAGCAGTTACTATCCCAGTGGGCAGGGATGGGATACGCAGTATTTT.

This clonotype has at least ten counts. For the CDR3, the DNA is TGTGCCAGCAGGACAGGGGCGTACACCGGGGAGCTGTTTTTT. This sequence encodes CASRTGAYTGELFF. The chain uses TRBV3-1 and TRBJ2-2; TRBD1 matches 8 bases. Germline CDR1 LGHDT, CDR2 YNNKEL (reference sequence). The CDR3 contains 14 residues. With 6 bases clipped from V and 3 bases from J, the junction kept 3 bases outside the gene matches. Full variable domain (outside the CDR3, taken from reference TRBV3-1 and TRBJ2-2): DTAVSQTPKYLVTQMGNDKSIKCEQNLGHDTMYWYKQDSKKFLKIMFSYNNKELIINETVPNRFSPKSPDKAHLNLHINSLELGDSAVYFCASRTGAYTGELFFGEGSRLTVL.

This clonotype was picked up many times. This chain connects TRBV27 to TRBJ2-7, with D possibly being TRBD2 (5 bases). The ends were cut back, 4 bases at V and 5 bases at J, with 9 bases in the middle. Germline lookup yields CDR1 MNHEY and CDR2 SMNVEV (reference sequence). This CDR3 comprises 12 residues. CDR3 sequence (DNA): TGTGCCAGCAGTTCCCCCGGGGACGAGCAGTACTTC. Residues: CASSSPGDEQYF.

This clonotype was found many times. The chain has TRBV12-3 or TRBV12-4 and TRBJ2-2; D not certain. Trimming took 3 bases from V and 6 from J, leaving 8 bases between them. The CDR3 spans 13 residues. The CDR3 region is CASSFAVSGELFF. The CDR3 coding sequence is TGTGCCAGCAGTTTTGCTGTTTCCGGGGAGCTGTTTTTT.

The chain couples TRBV28 to TRBJ1-5, with 7 bases lining up with TRBD1. Germline assignment: CDR1 MDHEN and CDR2 SYDVKM. The trim removed 3 bases at V and 4 bases at J, leaving 6 bases unmatched. The CDR3 spans 15 residues. CDR3 sequence reads: CASSFDGTENQPQHF. DNA of the CDR3: TGTGCCAGCAGTTTCGACGGGACAGAGAATCAGCCCCAGCATTTT.

In this sample, this clonotype turned up many times. V and J are TRBV9 and TRBJ2-1, with a tentative D call TRBD2 (6 bases). CDR3 size: 14 residues. The V end lost 3 bases, the J end lost 0 bases, and 7 bases lay between the germline ends. Germline CDR1 SGDLS, CDR2 YYNGEE. The CDR3 nucleotides are TGTGCCAGCAGCGATAGCGGCTCCTACAATGAGCAGTTCTTC. This encodes CASSDSGSYNEQFF. Filled out from reference TRBV9 and TRBJ2-1, the complete variable domain reads DSGVTQTPKHLITATGQRVTLRCSPRSGDLSVYWYQQSLDQGLQFLIQYYNGEERAKGNILERFSAQQFPDLHSELNLSSLELGDSALYFCASSDSGSYNEQFFGPGTRLTVL.

In this sample, this clonotype turned up many times. The J gene is TRBJ1-1, the V gene TRBV30; D gene uncertain. This CDR3 is 15 amino acids long. CDR1 is GTSNPN and CDR2 is SVGIG in the germline V gene (reference sequence). Trimming shortened V by 0 bases and J by 0 bases, and 11 bases separated the two germline ends. The CDR3: CAWSVRAGMNTEAFF. Written as DNA, the CDR3 is TGTGCCTGGAGTGTACGAGCTGGGATGAACACTGAAGCTTTCTTT.

In its sample, this clonotype was seen a few times. The gene calls are TRBV6-2 or TRBV6-3 and TRBJ2-3; 7 bases align to TRBD2. The CDR3 sequence is 16 residues long. Germline V gene data show CDR1 as MNHEY and CDR2 as SVGEGT. V shed 0 bases, J shed 4 bases, and the junction held 7 bases outside the gene matches. This chain's CDR3 is CASSYSQGGFADTQYF. In nucleotides, the CDR3 is TGTGCCAGCAGTTACTCCCAGGGAGGGTTCGCAGATACGCAGTATTTT.

This clonotype was recorded at least ten times. This CDR3 reads CSAVRTTTNTEAFF. The CDR3 DNA reads as TGCAGTGCTGTACGGACAACCACAAACACTGAAGCTTTCTTT. The chain couples TRBV20-1 to TRBJ1-1; D is perhaps TRBD1 (5 bases). V dropped 5 bases and J dropped 2 bases, with 15 bases sitting between them. Looked up from germline, CDR1 is DFQATT and CDR2 is SNEGSKA (reference sequence). The CDR3 runs to 14 residues.

This clonotype was observed at least ten times. This sequence joins TRBV28 and TRBJ1-5; D not certain. The CDR3 is 15 amino acids. Germline V gene sequence: CDR1 MDHEN, CDR2 SYDVKM. The CDR3 region is CEARALEVSNQPQHF. The CDR3 DNA reads as TGTGAGGCTCGAGCACTCGAAGTTAGCAATCAGCCCCAGCATTTT.

The sample holds a few counts of this clonotype. V gene TRBV28 combines with J gene TRBJ2-4; weak D call: TRBD2 (6 bases). This CDR3 comprises 13 residues. The germline V and J ends were trimmed by 6 bases and 8 bases, with 14 bases remaining between them. Germline CDR1 reads MDHEN; CDR2 reads SYDVKM. CDR3 sequence: CASSSPGLYIQYF. CDR3 nucleotides: TGTGCCAGCAGCTCCCCGGGACTTTACATTCAGTACTTC.

This clonotype was recorded at least ten times. CDR3 in DNA: TGCGCCAGCAGCTGGCAGGGACAGGCGAACACTGAAGCTTTCTTT. Translating it yields CASSWQGQANTEAFF. The chain employs TRBV5-1 and TRBJ1-1, with 8 bases aligning to TRBD1. The CDR3 totals 15 residues. Germline CDR1 and CDR2: SGHRS and YFSETQ. Unmatched junction bases numbered 5, after V lost 3 bases and J lost 1 base.

This clonotype was found a few times. The chain recombines TRBV7-9 with TRBJ1-3, with TRBD1 matching 8 bases. This CDR3 region has 17 residues. CDR1 is SEHNR and CDR2 is FQNEAQ in the germline V gene (reference sequence). J was trimmed by 1 base and V by 4 bases; bases with no gene match: 9. The CDR3 sequence: CASSSDRDRYSGNTIYF. Written as DNA, the CDR3 is TGTGCCAGCAGCTCCGACCGGGACAGGTATTCTGGAAACACCATATATTTT.

The table lists this clonotype with many counts. V is TRBV7-9 and J is TRBJ2-1, with 12 bases fitting TRBD1. J was trimmed by 7 bases and V by 1 base; bases with no gene match: 5. The CDR3 spans 16 residues. Per the germline V gene, CDR1 is SEHNR and CDR2 is FQNEAQ (reference sequence). CDR3: CASSLVGDRGRNEQFF. The CDR3 bases are TGTGCCAGCAGCTTAGTGGGGGACAGGGGGCGGAATGAGCAGTTCTTC. The full variable domain, in which reference TRBV7-9 and TRBJ2-1 provide the parts outside the CDR3, is DTGVSQNPRHKITKRGQNVTFRCDPISEHNRLYWYRQTLGQGPEFLTYFQNEAQLEKSRLLSDRFSAERPKGSFSTLEIQRTEQGDSAMYLCASSLVGDRGRNEQFFGPGTRLTVL.

This clonotype was found many times. This sequence joins TRBV12-3 or TRBV12-4 and TRBJ1-6; the D gene is possibly TRBD1 (6 bases). The CDR3 sequence is 15 residues long. Trimming left V 1 base short and J 10 bases short, with 14 bases between. The CDR3 loop reads CASSLDGGARSPLHF. The CDR3 coding sequence is TGTGCCAGCAGTTTAGATGGGGGGGCAAGGTCACCCCTCCACTTT.

The chain joins TRBV28 to TRBJ1-2; tentatively, D is TRBD1 (5 bases). V lost 6 bases, J lost 4 bases, and 21 bases lay in between. The CDR3 consists of 16 residues. Germline values: CDR1 MDHEN, CDR2 SYDVKM. The CDR3 region is CASRTGAIPPPYGYTF. In DNA form, the CDR3 reads TGTGCCAGCAGAACTGGGGCGATTCCCCCCCCCTATGGCTACACCTTC.

This clonotype was seen ten or more times. V gene TRBV10-3 combines with J gene TRBJ1-2; D unresolved. Trimming took off 3 bases at V and 3 bases at J, with 11 bases between the two ends. The CDR3 totals 14 residues. Per germline, CDR1 ENHRY and CDR2 SYGVKD. CDR3: CAISEVALDYGYTF. CDR3 nucleotides: TGTGCCATCAGTGAAGTTGCGTTAGACTATGGCTACACCTTC.